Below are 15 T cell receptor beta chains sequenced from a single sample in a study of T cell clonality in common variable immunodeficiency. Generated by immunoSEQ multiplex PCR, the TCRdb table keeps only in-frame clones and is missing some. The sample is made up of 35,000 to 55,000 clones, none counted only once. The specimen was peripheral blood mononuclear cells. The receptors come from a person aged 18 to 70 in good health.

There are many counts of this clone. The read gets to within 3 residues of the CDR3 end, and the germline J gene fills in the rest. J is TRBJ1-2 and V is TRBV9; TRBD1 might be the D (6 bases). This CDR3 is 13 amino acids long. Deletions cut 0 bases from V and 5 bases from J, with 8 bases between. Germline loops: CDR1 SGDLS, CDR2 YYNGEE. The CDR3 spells CASSVEDSYGYTF. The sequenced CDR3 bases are TGTGCCAGCAGCGTAGAGGACAGTTATGGC.

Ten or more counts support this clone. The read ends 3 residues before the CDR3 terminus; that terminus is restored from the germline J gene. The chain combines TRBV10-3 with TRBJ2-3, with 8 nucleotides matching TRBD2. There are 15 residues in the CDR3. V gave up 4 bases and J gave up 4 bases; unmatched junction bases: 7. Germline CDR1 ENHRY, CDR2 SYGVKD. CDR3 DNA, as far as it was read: TGTGCCATCAGTGGAGGGACTAGAATGGCAGATACG. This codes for CAISGGTRMADT. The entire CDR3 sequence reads CAISGGTRMADTQYF.

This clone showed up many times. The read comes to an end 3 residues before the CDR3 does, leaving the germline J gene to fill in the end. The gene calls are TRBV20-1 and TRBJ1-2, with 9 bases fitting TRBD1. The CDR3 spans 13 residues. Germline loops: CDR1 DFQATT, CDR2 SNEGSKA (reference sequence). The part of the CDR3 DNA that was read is TGCAGTGCTAGAAACCGGGACAGGGTCGGC. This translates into CSARNRDRVG. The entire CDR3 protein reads CSARNRDRVGYTF.

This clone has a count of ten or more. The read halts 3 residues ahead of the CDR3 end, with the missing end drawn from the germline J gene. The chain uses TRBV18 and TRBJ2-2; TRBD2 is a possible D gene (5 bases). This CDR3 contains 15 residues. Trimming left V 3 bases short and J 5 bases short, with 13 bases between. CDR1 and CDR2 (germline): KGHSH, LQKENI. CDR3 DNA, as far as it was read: TGTGCCAGCTCACCTATGGGCGGCGGGACCGGGGAG. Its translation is CASSPMGGGTGE. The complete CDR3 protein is CASSPMGGGTGELFF.

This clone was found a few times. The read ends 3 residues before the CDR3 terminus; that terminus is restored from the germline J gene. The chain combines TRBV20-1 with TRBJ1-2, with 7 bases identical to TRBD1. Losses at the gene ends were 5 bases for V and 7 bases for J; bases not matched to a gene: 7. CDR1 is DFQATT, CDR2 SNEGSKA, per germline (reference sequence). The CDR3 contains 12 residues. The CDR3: CSADDRELGYTF. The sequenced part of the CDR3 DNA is TGCAGTGCTGATGACAGGGAGCTTGGC.

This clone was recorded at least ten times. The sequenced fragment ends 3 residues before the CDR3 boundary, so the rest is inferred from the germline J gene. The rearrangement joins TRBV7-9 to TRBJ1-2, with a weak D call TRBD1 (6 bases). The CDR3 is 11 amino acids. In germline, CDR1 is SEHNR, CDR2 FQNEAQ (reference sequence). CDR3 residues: CASSSRGSYTF. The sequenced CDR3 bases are TGTGCCAGCAGCTCCAGGGGTAGC.

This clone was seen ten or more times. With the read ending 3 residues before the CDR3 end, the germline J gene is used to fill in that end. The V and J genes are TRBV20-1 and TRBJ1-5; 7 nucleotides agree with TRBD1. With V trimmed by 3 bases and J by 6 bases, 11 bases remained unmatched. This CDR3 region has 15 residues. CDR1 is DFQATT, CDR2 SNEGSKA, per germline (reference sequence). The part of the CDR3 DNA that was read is TGCAGTGCTAGGTTAGCTGACAGGGTTGGTCAGCCC. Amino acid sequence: CSARLADRVGQP. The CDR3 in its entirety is CSARLADRVGQPQHF.

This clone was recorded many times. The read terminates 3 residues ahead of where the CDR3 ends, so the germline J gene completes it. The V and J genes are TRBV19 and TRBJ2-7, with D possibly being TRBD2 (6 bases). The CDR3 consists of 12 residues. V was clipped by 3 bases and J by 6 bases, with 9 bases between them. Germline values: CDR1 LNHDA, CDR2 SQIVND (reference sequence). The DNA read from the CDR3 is TGTGCCAGTAGTATTGGAGGGCCCGAG. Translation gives CASSIGGPE. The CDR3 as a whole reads CASSIGGPEQYF.

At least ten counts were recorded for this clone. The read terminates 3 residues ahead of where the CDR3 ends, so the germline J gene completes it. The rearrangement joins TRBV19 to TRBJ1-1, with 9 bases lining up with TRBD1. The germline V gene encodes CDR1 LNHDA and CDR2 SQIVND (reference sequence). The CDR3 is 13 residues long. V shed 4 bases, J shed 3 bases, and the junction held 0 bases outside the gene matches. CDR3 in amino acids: CASSRDRDTEAFF. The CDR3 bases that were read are TGTGCCAGTAGTAGGGACAGGGACACTGAA.

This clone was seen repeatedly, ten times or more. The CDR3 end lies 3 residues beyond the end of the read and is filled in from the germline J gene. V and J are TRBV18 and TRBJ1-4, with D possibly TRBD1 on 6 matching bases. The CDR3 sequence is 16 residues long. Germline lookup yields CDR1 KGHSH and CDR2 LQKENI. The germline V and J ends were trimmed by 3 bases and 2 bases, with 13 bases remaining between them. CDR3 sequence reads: CASSPLQGPTNEKLFF. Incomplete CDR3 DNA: TGTGCCAGCTCACCGTTACAGGGACCGACTAATGAAAAA.

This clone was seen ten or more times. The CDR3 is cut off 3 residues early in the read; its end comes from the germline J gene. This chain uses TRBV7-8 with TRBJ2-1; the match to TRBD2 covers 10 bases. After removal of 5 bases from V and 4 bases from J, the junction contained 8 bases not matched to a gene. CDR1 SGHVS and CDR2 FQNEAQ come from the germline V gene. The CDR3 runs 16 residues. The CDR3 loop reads CASSAQLAGTYNEQFF. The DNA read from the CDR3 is TGTGCCAGCAGCGCTCAACTAGCGGGGACTTACAATGAG.

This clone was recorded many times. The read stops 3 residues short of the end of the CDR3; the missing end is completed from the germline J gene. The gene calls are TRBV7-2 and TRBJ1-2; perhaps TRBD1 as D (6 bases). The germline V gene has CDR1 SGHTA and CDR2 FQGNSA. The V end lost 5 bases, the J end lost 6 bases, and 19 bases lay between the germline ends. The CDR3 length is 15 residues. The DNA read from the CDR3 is TGTGCCAGCAGCCCCCAGTCGAACAGGGTCGATGGC. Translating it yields CASSPQSNRVDG. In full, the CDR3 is CASSPQSNRVDGYTF.

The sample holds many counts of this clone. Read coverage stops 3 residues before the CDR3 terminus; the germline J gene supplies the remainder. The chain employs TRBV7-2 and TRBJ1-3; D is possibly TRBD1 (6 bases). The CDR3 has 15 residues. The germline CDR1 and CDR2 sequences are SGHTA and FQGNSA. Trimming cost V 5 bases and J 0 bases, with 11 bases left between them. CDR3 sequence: CASSQTGSSGNTIYF. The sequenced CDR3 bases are TGTGCCAGCAGCCAAACAGGGAGCTCTGGAAACACC.

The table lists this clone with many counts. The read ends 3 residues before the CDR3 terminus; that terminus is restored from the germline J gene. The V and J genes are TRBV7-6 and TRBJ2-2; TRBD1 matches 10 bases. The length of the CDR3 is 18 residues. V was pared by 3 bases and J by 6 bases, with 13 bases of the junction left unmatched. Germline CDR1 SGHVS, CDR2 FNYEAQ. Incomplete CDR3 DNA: TGTGCCAGCAGCTTCAGGACAGGGGGAGACCCTGGCGCCGGGGAG. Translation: CASSFRTGGDPGAGE. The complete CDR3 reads CASSFRTGGDPGAGELFF.

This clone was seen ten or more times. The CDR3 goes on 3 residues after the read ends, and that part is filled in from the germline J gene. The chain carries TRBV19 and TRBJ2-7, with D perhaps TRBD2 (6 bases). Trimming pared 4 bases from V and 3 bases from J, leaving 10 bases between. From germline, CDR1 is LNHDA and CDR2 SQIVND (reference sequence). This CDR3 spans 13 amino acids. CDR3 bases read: TGTGCCAGTAGTACCCTCGGGGGCTACGAG. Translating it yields CASSTLGGYE. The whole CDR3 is CASSTLGGYEQYF. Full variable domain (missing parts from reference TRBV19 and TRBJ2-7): DGGITQSPKYLFRKEGQNVTLSCEQNLNHDAMYWYRQDPGQGLRLIYYSQIVNDFQKGDIAEGYSVSREKKESFPLTVTSAQKNPTAFYLCASSTLGGYEQYFGPGTRLTVT.